This T cell receptor (beta chain) was recovered during a study of blood T cell repertoires in COVID-19. Across the study: Samples taken during acute and convalescent COVID-19 were collected in the United States, Italy and Spain. Sources were T cells, B-cell-depleted T cells, or PBMCs; the material itself was cDNA or gDNA.

How the authors handled the data: Estimates of nucleated cell counts were drawn from the amplification of reference gene primers. This table comes from immunoSEQ multiplex PCR, and its TCRdb copy is limited to in-frame clones, with some not included. V and J calls and clone size are copied from that table; D and trimming were computed from the DNA. This repertoire shows 230,000 or so clones, 84% found once; its top ten account for approximately 2.4%. Trimming stripped 3 bases from V and 6 bases from J, with 19 bases between. Germline assignment: CDR1 SGHRS and CDR2 YFSETQ. The CDR3 contains 16 residues.

This receptor was taken from a man aged 35 to 55 who had recovered from COVID-19. This chain uses TRBV5-1 with TRBJ2-1; D is possibly TRBD1 (5 bases). Sequenced material: peripheral blood. The CDR3, as DNA: TGCGCCAGCAGCTCGCCAGGGCAGATGTTGGGCAATGAGCAGTTCTTC. It translates to CASSSPGQMLGNEQFF.